Sequencing of this T cell receptor beta chain was carried out in a study of T cells in Graves' hyperthyroidism and ophthalmopathy (dated by TCRdb to about 2019). About the full investigation: To identify distinguishing TCR V-J signatures, a discovery cohort of around 100 patients was used, comprising some 45 with Graves' ophthalmopathy and some 60 with stable Graves' hyperthyroidism. Whether ophthalmopathy could be predicted prospectively was tested in an independent validation cohort made up of 18 to 20 hyperthyroidism patients plus 17 patients who later progressed to ophthalmopathy. The 100 discovery patients were randomly divided into training and test sets at a 7:3 ratio. In about 6 Graves' hyperthyroidism patients, the study also compared T-cell repertoires from thyroid tissue with T-cell repertoires from blood. Following sampling, methimazole starting at 30 mg daily was given to hyperthyroidism patients, and high-dose intravenous methylprednisolone was given to ophthalmopathy patients. According to the paper, TCR Vbeta CDR3 sequencing was carried out on some 140 peripheral blood samples, which came from 40 to 45 ophthalmopathy, some 73 hyperthyroidism and approximately 17 progressor patients. General conclusions and limits of the study: No statistical method was used to fix the sample size in advance, and group allocation was not hidden from the investigators. A model built on a 13 V-J signature distinguished ophthalmopathy from stable hyperthyroidism, reaching 87.88% sensitivity and 81% to 83% specificity in cross-validation and 80%/75% in testing. Most expanded thyroid clonotypes (frequency above 0.001) were also detected in blood, a finding suggesting that blood repertoires may reflect thyroid immune responses. In validation, the model predicted progression to ophthalmopathy with roughly 66% sensitivity and around 72% specificity, a median of roughly seven months before onset.

The TCR beta CDR3 regions were amplified from RNA transcripts. For the first round of RT-PCR on the TCR CDR3, the HTBI primer set was used together with the Qiagen OneStep RT-PCR kit. The libraries were constructed in a second round of multiplex PCR and then size-selected and purified. Libraries were sequenced paired-end with 100 bp reads on an Illumina HiSeq2000. On the authors' methods: Raw data were processed with SOAPnuke, discarding reads with adapters, uncalled bases, mean Phred below 15, or no exact constant-primer or identifier match. High-quality paired reads were merged with COPE v1.2.5, and unique nucleotide sequences were defined as clonotypes. MiTCR v1.1 was used to align the clonotypes against IMGT TRBV, TRBD and TRBJ reference segments. The analysis included only V-J combinations with a frequency above 0.0001, which together covered 99% to 99.2% of the repertoires. A TCS score was defined as the ratio between F50 (clonal expansion) and ExV (chaos), using BLOSUM62-based TCRdist between CDR3 peptides within each V-J. Welch's t-statistics and random forest reduced around 510 V-J features to 10 to 15, which were used in a naive Bayes classifier (R e1071). The similarity between thyroid and blood repertoires was quantified using the Morisita-Horn index. The raw public data were reprocessed by TCRdb itself: fastp quality trimming at Q25, MiXCR clonotype calling, in-frame beta chains only. Identical CDR3 protein sequences are pooled into one entry, listed with their most common genes and DNA. Clone size and V and J calls follow TCRdb, not the original study. The sample includes 530,000 or so distinct CDR3 sequences, with about 45% observed a single time. Together, the top ten hold about 8% of the sample.

The sample holds many counts of this clonotype. Its antigen is not yet known. Qualities for individual bases were not recorded, and no much larger clone is one base off. Stable Graves' hyperthyroidism was defined as no progression to ophthalmopathy during 18 months of follow-up. The hyperthyroidism patients were between 18 and 65 years old and newly diagnosed, with a disease duration of less than 2 months. The study excluded patients with uncontrolled infections, other autoimmune diseases, pregnancy or lactation. Clinical symptoms, serum thyroxine and TRAb, thyroid ultrasound, and orbital computed tomography formed the basis for the diagnoses. Trizol reagent was used to extract total RNA, and RNA quality was then checked on an Agilent 2100 Bioanalyzer. The junction shows trimming of 1 base on V and 9 bases on J, plus 7 bases between the germline ends. The CDR3 measures 13 amino acids from cysteine to phenylalanine. Just CDR3 DNA is preserved here, 39 bases in frame from base 1. CDR1 SGHVS and CDR2 FQNEAQ were looked up in the germline V gene.

The sequenced sample was peripheral blood or thyroid tissue (not recorded which). Here the chain combines TRBV7-8 and TRBJ1-6, with TRBD1 as a weak D call on 5 bases. The receptor's source is a woman in her late teens or twenties with Graves' hyperthyroidism. The nucleotide sequence reads TGTGCCAGCAGCTTAGTTGGGACTTCACCCCTCCACTTT. The resulting protein is CASSLVGTSPLHF.